This TCR beta chain was identified during a study of shared clonotypes between healthy human individuals. Several immunoSEQ 96-well plates shared each subset's DNA, each plate a replicate. Some 27,000 T cell genomes, or approximately 190 ng DNA, went into the sorted-subset replicate PCRs. Here immunoSEQ multiplex PCR was the method, and the copy in TCRdb shows in-frame clones only, minus some. The sample shows about 1.5 million clones, more than 95% of them seen only once. V trimming: 5 bases; J trimming: 0 bases; junction bases outside the gene matches: 8. Germline CDR1 and CDR2: SGHAT and FQNNGV. The CDR3 has 17 amino acids.

This clonotype originated in a man aged 25 to 45 in good health. The V call is TRBV11-2, the J call TRBJ2-1; TRBD2 aligns across 9 bases. Sequences were obtained from naive CD4+ T cells sorted from blood. Specified subset: CD45RA+ positively selected. CDR3 sequence: CASSPRLAGSSYNEQFF. DNA of the CDR3: TGTGCCAGCAGCCCTAGGCTAGCGGGGAGCTCCTACAATGAGCAGTTCTTC.